The next 25 T cell receptor beta chains were all read from a single sample in a study of regulatory T cells in long-lasting Graves disease. Time point denoted: newly diagnosed GD, antithyroid drugs for less than 3 months. Researchers made the TCR library from RNA that was extracted from PBMCs. Arm-PCR of CDR3 regions with iRepertoire HTBI primers generated TCR beta libraries. MiXCR was run by TCRdb on the multiplex PCR reads, yielding one entry per CDR3 protein. The table records 360,000 or so distinct CDR3 sequences, roughly 17% of them present only once. The same data also went into a second study, on T cells in Graves' hyperthyroidism and ophthalmopathy.

The sequenced sample was peripheral blood mononuclear cells (PBMCs), obtained at new diagnosis, from a patient treated with antithyroid drugs. The receptors shown here come from a young woman with Graves disease.

This sequence joins TRBV24-1 and TRBJ2-1, with D perhaps matching TRBD1 (8 bases). The V gene lost 8 bases and the J gene lost 10 bases, with 20 bases spanning the gap. From germline, CDR1 is KGHDR and CDR2 SFDVKD. The CDR3 runs to 14 residues. The CDR3 DNA follows: TGTGCCACCAAAGAGGCAGGACAGGGAGGGGAGCAGTTCTTC. It is translated as CATKEAGQGGEQFF.

Notes on this clonotype: A read error may explain this, as a much larger clone is one base away. The rearrangement links TRBV6-2 or TRBV6-3 to TRBJ2-7; D call uncertain. The CDR3 contains 15 residues. Germline-derived CDR1 and CDR2 are MNHEY and SVGEGT. V was pared by 7 bases and J by 6 bases, with 22 bases between. The CDR3 coding sequence is TGTGCCAGCACCGCCCCGACTGGTGCGCTGGTCGAGCAGTACTTC. Translated, it gives CASTAPTGALVEQYF.

This clonotype was seen at least ten times. CDR3 sequence: CSVGSGGNPSEQYF. The DNA for the CDR3 is TGCAGCGTTGGGAGCGGGGGGAATCCCTCCGAGCAGTACTTC. The rearrangement uses TRBV29-1 and TRBJ2-7, with 9 bases lining up with TRBD2. Germline V gene sequence: CDR1 SQVTM, CDR2 ANQGSEA. V shed 4 bases, J shed 6 bases, and the junction held 10 bases outside the gene matches. The CDR3 extends over 14 amino acids.

V is TRBV9 and J is TRBJ2-3; 7 bases align to TRBD1. The V and J ends lost 2 bases and 1 base, in that order; junction bases with no gene match: 7. Germline values: CDR1 SGDLS, CDR2 YYNGEE. This CDR3 is 16 amino acids long. The CDR3 nucleotides are TGTGCCAGCAGCGTCGGGACAGCCCCAGGCACAGATACGCAGTATTTT. As protein: CASSVGTAPGTDTQYF.

There are many counts of this clonotype. This chain uses TRBV10-2 with TRBJ2-3; possibly TRBD1 or TRBD2 for D (6 bases each). The CDR3 has 16 residues. The germline V and J ends were trimmed by 3 bases and 2 bases, with 15 bases remaining between them. Germline CDR1 reads WSHSY; CDR2 reads SAAADI. CDR3 bases: TGCGCCAGCAGTGACCCGGGGGCCTTTCCCACAGATACGCAGTATTTT. This codes for CASSDPGAFPTDTQYF.

This clonotype has just a few counts. The chain recombines TRBV11-2 with TRBJ1-3; tentatively, D is TRBD1 (5 bases). V lost 7 bases and J lost 4, with 11 bases in between. The CDR3 consists of 13 residues. The germline V gene encodes CDR1 SGHAT and CDR2 FQNNGV. CDR3 protein: CASTYRGGNTIYF. Here the CDR3 DNA reads TGTGCCAGCACTTACCGGGGGGGAAACACCATATATTTT.

The chain carries TRBV3-1 and TRBJ2-3, with 8 positions matching TRBD1. This CDR3 comprises 18 residues. J was trimmed by 1 base and V by 3 bases; bases with no gene match: 12. CDR1 LGHDT and CDR2 YNNKEL come from the germline V gene (reference sequence). The CDR3 coding sequence is TGTGCCAGCAGCCAGTCCACAGGGGGAATTGTTGGCACAGATACGCAGTATTTT. It specifies CASSQSTGGIVGTDTQYF.

This clonotype was counted many times. The chain is built from TRBV2 and TRBJ1-2; D might be TRBD1 (5 bases). V lost 5 bases and J 6 bases, leaving 19 bases between the germline ends. This CDR3 is built from 15 residues. The germline V gene encodes CDR1 SNHLY and CDR2 FYNNEI. The CDR3 region is CASSPAAGWKDGYTF. The CDR3 coding sequence is TGTGCCAGCAGTCCAGCGGCAGGGTGGAAGGATGGCTACACCTTC. The whole variable domain, filled in from reference TRBV2 and TRBJ1-2, reads EPEVTQTPSHQVTQMGQEVILRCVPISNHLYFYWYRQILGQKVEFLVSFYNNEISEKSEIFDDQFSVERPDGSNFTLKIRSTKLEDSAMYFCASSPAAGWKDGYTFGSGTRLTVV.

The chain has TRBV6-1 and TRBJ1-2; tentative D call: TRBD1 (5 bases). This CDR3 comprises 13 residues. The germline V gene encodes CDR1 MNHNS and CDR2 SASEGT. Trimming took off 7 bases at V and 7 bases at J, with 16 bases between the two ends. The CDR3 DNA sequence: TGTGCCAGCATAGGACAAGTGGGATTTGGCTACACCTTC. Residues: CASIGQVGFGYTF.

This rearrangement joins TRBV29-1 to TRBJ1-1; 10 positions agree with TRBD1. Germline V gene lookup returns CDR1 SQVTM and CDR2 ANQGSEA. Trimming removed 6 bases from V and 11 bases from J; junction bases left unmatched: 3. This CDR3 contains 10 residues. The CDR3, as DNA: TGCAGCGTGGGACAGGGGACTGCTTTCTTT. Amino acids: CSVGQGTAFF.

This clonotype appeared many times. V usage is TRBV18 and J usage is TRBJ1-4; D call uncertain. Germline lookup yields CDR1 KGHSH and CDR2 LQKENI. The CDR3 consists of 16 residues. The V end was cut by 3 bases, the J end by 7 bases, with 18 bases between. CDR3 coding DNA: TGTGCCAGCTCACCCGCGAGAGTCTCTCCCGGTGAAAAACTGTTTTTT. Amino acids: CASSPARVSPGEKLFF.

Many counts were recorded for this clonotype. The J gene is TRBJ2-7, the V gene TRBV9; 12 nucleotides agree with TRBD1. The CDR3 is made up of 16 amino acids. The V gene end was trimmed by 4 bases and the J gene end by 7 bases; junction bases not matched to a gene: 12. Germline values: CDR1 SGDLS, CDR2 YYNGEE. The CDR3 bases are TGTGCCAGCAGCTTCCGACCGGGACAGGGGGCGAGGGAGCAGTACTTC. Translation: CASSFRPGQGAREQYF. The full variable domain, in which reference TRBV9 and TRBJ2-7 provide the parts outside the CDR3, is DSGVTQTPKHLITATGQRVTLRCSPRSGDLSVYWYQQSLDQGLQFLIQYYNGEERAKGNILERFSAQQFPDLHSELNLSSLELGDSALYFCASSFRPGQGAREQYFGPGTRLTVT.

This clonotype was recorded many times. This rearrangement joins TRBV4-1 to TRBJ2-7, with 11 positions matching TRBD1. The CDR3 spans 15 residues. Germline trimming cut 2 bases from V and 3 bases from J; bases unmatched to any gene: 3. Germline V gives CDR1 MGHRA, CDR2 YSYEKL. The CDR3 here is CASSQTGTGGYEQYF. The CDR3 bases are TGCGCCAGCAGCCAAACGGGGACAGGGGGCTACGAGCAGTACTTC.

This clonotype was seen many times. The chain carries TRBV12-3 or TRBV12-4 and TRBJ1-2; D unclear. The CDR3 covers 14 residues. Trimming took 8 bases from V and 2 from J, leaving 15 bases between them. The CDR3 region is CASGKVGGNYGYTF. The CDR3 DNA reads TGTGCCAGCGGTAAGGTCGGAGGAAACTATGGCTACACCTTC.

This clonotype was detected ten times or more. V gene TRBV3-1 combines with J gene TRBJ1-3; no clear D. Between the trimmed V and J ends, which lost 5 bases and 4 bases, there was a span of 9 bases. In germline, CDR1 is LGHDT, CDR2 YNNKEL (reference sequence). CDR3 length: 13 amino acids. The CDR3 nucleotides read TGTGCCAGCAGCAGGATCTTGGGAAACACCATATATTTT. It specifies CASSRILGNTIYF.

A few counts support this clonotype. This chain links TRBV2 with TRBJ1-3; 8 bases line up with TRBD1. From germline, CDR1 is SNHLY and CDR2 FYNNEI. Germline trimming cut 6 bases from V and 8 bases from J; bases unmatched to any gene: 12. CDR3 length: 15 residues. DNA for the CDR3: TGTGCCAGCAGGGAACGACAGGGGACGAAAGACACCATATATTTT. Its protein product is CASRERQGTKDTIYF.

This clonotype was observed many times. V usage is TRBV20-1 and J usage is TRBJ2-5; possibly TRBD2 for D (6 bases). V dropped 1 base and J dropped 0 bases, with 12 bases sitting between them. In germline, CDR1 is DFQATT, CDR2 SNEGSKA (reference sequence). This CDR3 region has 15 residues. DNA of the CDR3: TGCAGTGCTAGAGGCTTCGGGGGTTACCAAGAGACCCAGTACTTC. Translating it yields CSARGFGGYQETQYF.

This clonotype was seen only a few times. This chain uses TRBV19 with TRBJ2-1; 14 bases match TRBD2. Germline lookup yields CDR1 LNHDA and CDR2 SQIVND (reference sequence). V gave up 6 bases and J gave up 0 bases; unmatched junction bases: 7. The CDR3 is 18 amino acids. CDR3 DNA sequence: TGTGCCAGTAGCGGACTAGCGGGAGGCCCCGGCTCCTACAATGAGCAGTTCTTC. This gives the protein CASSGLAGGPGSYNEQFF.

This clonotype was recorded at least ten times. The J gene is TRBJ1-2, the V gene TRBV5-6; D call uncertain. Trimming left V 5 bases short and J 2 bases short, with 10 bases between. This CDR3 is 13 amino acids long. Germline lookup yields CDR1 SGHDT and CDR2 YYEEEE. Here the CDR3 DNA reads TGTGCCAGCAGTTCGGACGGAAACTATGGCTACACCTTC. It encodes CASSSDGNYGYTF.

Concerning this clonotype itself: A read error may explain this, as a much larger clone is one base away. The CDR3 here is CASSQDWVGVYEQYF. DNA for the CDR3: TGTGCCAGCAGCCAAGATTGGGTGGGGGTCTACGAGCAGTACTTC. V and J are TRBV4-2 and TRBJ2-7, with D perhaps given as TRBD1 or TRBD2 (5 bases each). Germline CDR1 and CDR2: LGHNA and YNFKEQ. With 0 bases removed from V and 3 bases from J, the gap between germline ends came to 12 bases. The CDR3 has 15 amino acids.

The V gene is TRBV6-2 or TRBV6-3, the J gene TRBJ2-2, with 11 bases fitting TRBD2. This CDR3 contains 15 residues. V lost 7 bases, J lost 4 bases, and 5 bases stayed unmatched. Germline V gene sequence: CDR1 MNHEY, CDR2 SVGEGT. Here the CDR3 DNA reads TGTGCCAGCAAGACCGGGACTAGCGGCACCGGGGAGCTGTTTTTT. Amino acid sequence: CASKTGTSGTGELFF.

In its sample, this clonotype was seen many times. J is TRBJ1-5 and V is TRBV11-2; D gene uncertain. The germline gives CDR1 SGHAT, CDR2 FQNNGV. Trimming left V 5 bases short and J 6 bases short, with 17 bases between. The CDR3 is made up of 15 amino acids. CDR3 sequence reads: CASSTPQVGPQPQHF. In DNA, the CDR3 is TGTGCCAGCAGCACACCCCAGGTAGGGCCTCAGCCCCAGCATTTT.

This clonotype was detected many times. The rearrangement uses TRBV18 and TRBJ1-1, with 7 bases matching TRBD1. Germline V gene data show CDR1 as KGHSH and CDR2 as LQKENI. The CDR3 runs 13 residues. Germline trimming cut 8 bases from V and 3 bases from J; bases unmatched to any gene: 6. The DNA for the CDR3 is TGTGCCAGCAGCCGCGACAGGGACACTGAAGCTTTCTTT. Amino acids: CASSRDRDTEAFF.

This clonotype was observed many times. The gene calls are TRBV7-8 and TRBJ2-2; perhaps D is TRBD1 or TRBD2 (5 bases each). Germline-derived CDR1 and CDR2 are SGHVS and FQNEAQ. Trimming took off 5 bases at V and 4 bases at J, with 11 bases between the two ends. The CDR3 consists of 14 residues. The CDR3 protein is CASSRAGSTGELFF. Here the CDR3 DNA reads TGTGCCAGCAGCCGGGCAGGGAGCACCGGGGAGCTGTTTTTT.

This clonotype occurred many times. Compared with germline, one end of the junction differs, possibly owing to a read error. The chain carries TRBV7-9 and TRBJ2-1, with D unresolved. CDR1 and CDR2 (germline): SEHNR, FQNEAQ (reference sequence). CDR3 size: 14 residues. The CDR3 spells CASSLSSSYNEQFF. Written as DNA, the CDR3 is TGTGCTAGCAGCTTGTCGTCTAGTTACAATGAGCAGTTCTTC.